This T cell receptor beta chain was identified during a study of shared clonotypes between healthy human individuals. Trimming stripped 3 bases from V and 3 bases from J, with 15 bases between. The CDR3 has 15 amino acids. Germline V gene lookup returns CDR1 MDHEN and CDR2 SYDVKM. The table came from immunoSEQ multiplex PCR; TCRdb's copy has only in-frame clones and leaves some out. Among over a million clones listed, roughly 96% were seen once. Sequencing was done on a sample of naive CD4+ T cells sorted from blood. Subset defined: CD45RA+ positively selected. The gene calls are TRBV28 and TRBJ2-7; D assignment may be TRBD1 or TRBD2 (6 bases each). The source of this sequence is a young man in good health. CDR3 sequence: CASSLPSGARYEQYF. CDR3 bases: TGTGCCAGCAGTTTGCCATCGGGGGCCCGCTACGAGCAGTACTTC.